This TCR beta chain was observed in a study of control samples from healthy donors and cancer patients. The table came from immunoSEQ multiplex PCR; TCRdb's copy has only in-frame clones and leaves some out. Of roughly 80,000 clones in the sample, 70% to 90% are singletons; the top ten hold around 5.4%. This clonotype originated in a woman in her fifties or sixties in good health. Source material: blood.

CDR3 amino acids: CAWSWDDSFSGNTIYF. The CDR3 nucleotides read TGTGCCTGGAGCTGGGACGACAGCTTCTCTGGAAACACCATATATTTT. The gene calls are TRBV30 and TRBJ1-3, with D perhaps matching TRBD1 (5 bases). Per the germline V gene, CDR1 is GTSNPN and CDR2 is SVGIG (reference sequence). The CDR3 contains 16 residues. With 3 bases removed from V and 0 bases from J, the gap between germline ends came to 15 bases.